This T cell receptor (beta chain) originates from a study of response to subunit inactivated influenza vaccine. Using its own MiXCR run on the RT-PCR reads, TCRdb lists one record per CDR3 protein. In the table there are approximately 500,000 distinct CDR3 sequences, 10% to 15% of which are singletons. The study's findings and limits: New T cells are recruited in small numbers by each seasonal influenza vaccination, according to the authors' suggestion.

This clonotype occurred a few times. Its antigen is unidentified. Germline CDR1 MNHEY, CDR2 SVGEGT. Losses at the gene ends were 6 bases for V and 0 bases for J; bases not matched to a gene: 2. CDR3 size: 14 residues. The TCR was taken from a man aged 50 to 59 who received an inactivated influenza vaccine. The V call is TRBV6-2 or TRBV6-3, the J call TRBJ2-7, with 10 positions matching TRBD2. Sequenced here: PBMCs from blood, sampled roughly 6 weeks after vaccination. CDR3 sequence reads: CASRLAGVSYEQYF. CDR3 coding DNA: TGTGCCAGCAGGCTAGCGGGAGTCTCCTACGAGCAGTACTTC.